The rows below give T cell receptor beta chains drawn from one sample of a study of sequential checkpoint blockade in melanoma. The method was immunoSEQ multiplex PCR; TCRdb's version includes in-frame clones alone and lacks a portion of them. The sample has approximately 12,000 clones, roughly 85% seen once. The sequenced sample was CD8+ T cells sorted from blood (inferred from file names), obtained from a patient given nivolumab and ipilimumab in sequence. The receptors stem from a human donor with melanoma. The conserved cysteine and the conserved F or W are not part of the CDR3 here. The order of the fields is CDR3 protein, V gene.

CDR3 protein: SVEGTGDNGQF
V gene: TRBV29-1

CDR3 protein: ASSYSGTNYGYT
V gene: TRBV6-5

CDR3 protein: ASSLQTGTGYYGYT
V gene: TRBV6-5

CDR3 protein: ASSQDRGTGANVLT
V gene: TRBV4-1

CDR3 protein: AIRIQGKNTEAF
V gene: TRBV10-3

CDR3 protein: ASSFLTGMNTEAF
V gene: TRBV6-1

CDR3 protein: ASRSRGNTGELF
V gene: TRBV27

CDR3 protein: ASSEGNSYNEQF
V gene: TRBV9

CDR3 protein: ASSSPLSGGPGANVLT
V gene: TRBV9

CDR3 protein: ASSWHRDRGQPQH
V gene: TRBV7-8

CDR3 protein: ASRLARNYGYT
V gene: TRBV7-9

CDR3 protein: ASSFQREDRYEQY
V gene: TRBV5-4

CDR3 protein: ASSSTDRGLESPLH
V gene: TRBV7-8

CDR3 protein: ASSPDRGDNEQF
V gene: TRBV19

CDR3 protein: ASRSFGTSGPSSYNEQF
V gene: TRBV4-1

CDR3 protein: ASRDSSSGEQY
V gene: TRBV28

CDR3 protein: ASSPTSGGPCNEQF
V gene: TRBV18

CDR3 protein: ASSVGGGLRHTEAF
V gene: TRBV9

CDR3 protein: AGRTEKGYT
V gene: TRBV30

CDR3 protein: ASTAPGGGNTDTQY
V gene: TRBV25-1

CDR3 protein: ASSLAGTAYEQY
V gene: TRBV28

CDR3 protein: ASSSTRTAC
V gene: TRBV6-5

CDR3 protein: ASLQLGLAGFTDTQY
V gene: TRBV5-4

CDR3 protein: ASSQEYSYSNQPQH
V gene: TRBV4-3

CDR3 protein: ASSLIMAGTDTQY
V gene: TRBV7-3

CDR3 protein: ASSPYRGPETQY
V gene: TRBV28

CDR3 protein: ASTYLWRSTYEQY
V gene: TRBV12-1

CDR3 protein: ASSLAVGGPANEQF
V gene: TRBV7-9

CDR3 protein: ASSQGHASALQETQY
V gene: TRBV4-1

CDR3 protein: ASSLVGGNYGYT
V gene: TRBV7-9

CDR3 protein: ASSQGLAGGSYEQY
V gene: TRBV14

CDR3 protein: ASSWEAEREKLF
V gene: TRBV28

CDR3 protein: ASSFRGNNSPLH
V gene: TRBV11-1

CDR3 protein: ASSVGEGAAYEQY
V gene: TRBV9

CDR3 protein: ASSSGDRTYT
V gene: TRBV7-9